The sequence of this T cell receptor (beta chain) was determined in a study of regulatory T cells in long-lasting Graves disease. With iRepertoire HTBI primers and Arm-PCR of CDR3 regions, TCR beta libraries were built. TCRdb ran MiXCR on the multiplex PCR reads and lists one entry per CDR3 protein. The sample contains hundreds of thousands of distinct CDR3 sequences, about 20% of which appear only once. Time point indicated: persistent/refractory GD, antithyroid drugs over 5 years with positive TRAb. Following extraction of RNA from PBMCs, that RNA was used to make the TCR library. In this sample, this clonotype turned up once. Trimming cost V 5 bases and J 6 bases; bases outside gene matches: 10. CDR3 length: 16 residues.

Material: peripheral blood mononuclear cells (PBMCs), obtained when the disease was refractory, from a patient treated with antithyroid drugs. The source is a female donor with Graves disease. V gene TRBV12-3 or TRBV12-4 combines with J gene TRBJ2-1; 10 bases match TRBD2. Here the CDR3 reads CASSEQQWTSGNEQFF. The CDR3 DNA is TGTGCCAGCAGTGAACAACAATGGACTAGCGGCAATGAGCAGTTCTTC.